The clone carrying this TCR beta chain has a handful of counts. The ends were cut back, 8 bases at V and 6 bases at J, with 22 bases in the middle. The CDR3 runs 15 residues. The V gene's germline CDR1 is SNHLY and CDR2 FYNNEI. This record belongs to a study of beta chain features in type 1 diabetes. Study information: The examined sorted cells totaled 110 million or so across samples.

Investigators reverse transcribed all isolated RNA, so they sequenced expressed TCRB transcripts. The assay was immunoSEQ multiplex PCR, and TCRdb's table has in-frame clones only and misses some. The profile covers a few hundred thousand clones, with about 14% appearing a single time and approximately 0.02% taken by the ten largest. Sequencing input: naive CD4+ T cells from blood. The receptor was derived from a woman between 18 and 29 years old in good health. The gene calls are TRBV2 and TRBJ1-2; possibly TRBD1 for D (5 bases). The CDR3 is CASRLTQTANDGYTF. DNA for the CDR3: TGTGCCAGCCGCCTCACGCAGACAGCTAATGATGGCTACACCTTC. The full variable domain, in which reference TRBV2 and TRBJ1-2 provide the parts outside the CDR3, is EPEVTQTPSHQVTQMGQEVILRCVPISNHLYFYWYRQILGQKVEFLVSFYNNEISEKSEIFDDQFSVERPDGSNFTLKIRSTKLEDSAMYFCASRLTQTANDGYTFGSGTRLTVV.